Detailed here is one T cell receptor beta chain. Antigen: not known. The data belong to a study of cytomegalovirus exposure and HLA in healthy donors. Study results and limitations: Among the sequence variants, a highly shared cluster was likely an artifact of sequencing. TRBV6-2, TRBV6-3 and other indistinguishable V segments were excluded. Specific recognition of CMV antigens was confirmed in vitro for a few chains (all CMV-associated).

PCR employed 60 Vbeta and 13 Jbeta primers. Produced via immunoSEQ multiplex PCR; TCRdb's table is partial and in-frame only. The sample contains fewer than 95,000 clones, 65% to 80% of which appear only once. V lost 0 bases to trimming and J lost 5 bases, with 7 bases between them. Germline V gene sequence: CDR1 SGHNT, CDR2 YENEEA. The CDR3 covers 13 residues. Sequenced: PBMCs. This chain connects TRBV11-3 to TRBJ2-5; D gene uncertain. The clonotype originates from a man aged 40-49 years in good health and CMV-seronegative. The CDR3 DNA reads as TGTGCCAGCAGCTTAGAACCCTATGAGACCCAGTACTTC. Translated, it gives CASSLEPYETQYF.